Here is one TCR beta chain with its context. The antigen remains unidentified. Libraries were prepared by immunoSEQ multiplex PCR; TCRdb keeps only in-frame clonotypes and omits some of them. The sample holds some 33,000 clones, around four fifths seen once. This specimen belongs to a study of neoadjuvant anti-PD-1 for oral cavity cancer. Across the whole study: Non-progressing patients received a fourth nivolumab dose near day 43, then surgery on days 50-56. Regarding the study as a whole: After neoadjuvant nivolumab, PBMC T cell clonality was significantly higher in non-responders than responders.

This CDR3 region has 16 residues. Trimming took 4 bases from V and 5 from J; bases not matched to a gene: 9. Germline V lookup: CDR1 SGHRS, CDR2 YFSETQ. Time point: after neoadjuvant nivolumab, at surgical resection. Patients had HPV-negative, locally advanced oral cavity squamous cell carcinoma. This sample comprised PBMCs, obtained after nivolumab (anti-PD-1) treatment. The TCR comes from a person between 40 and 80 years old with oral cavity squamous cell carcinoma. The rearrangement links TRBV5-1 to TRBJ2-2; 9 nucleotides align to TRBD1. The CDR3 region has the DNA TGCGCCAGCAGCCCGATACAGGGGGCGACTACCGGGGAGCTGTTTTTT. This gives the protein CASSPIQGATTGELFF.